This entry features one TCR beta chain sequence. The sample comes from a study of T cell responses to AZD1222 COVID-19 vaccine. Profiling relied on immunoSEQ multiplex PCR, and the TCRdb table lists in-frame clones only, not all of them. The top ten clones hold 2% to 2.5% of a sample with around 150,000 clones, around 89% of them seen once. The CDR3 loop spans 15 amino acids. The germline V and J ends were trimmed by 5 bases and 4 bases, with 17 bases remaining between them. Germline CDR1 is SGHVS and CDR2 is FNYEAQ. The sequence derives from an adult in good health. Sequences were derived from peripheral blood, sampled on day 0 of AZD1222 vaccination. The chain joins TRBV7-6 to TRBJ2-5; weak D call: TRBD2 (5 bases). CDR3 sequence (DNA): TGTGCCAGCAGCCGAAACAGCCCTCGGGGAGAGACCCAGTACTTC. Translation: CASSRNSPRGETQYF.